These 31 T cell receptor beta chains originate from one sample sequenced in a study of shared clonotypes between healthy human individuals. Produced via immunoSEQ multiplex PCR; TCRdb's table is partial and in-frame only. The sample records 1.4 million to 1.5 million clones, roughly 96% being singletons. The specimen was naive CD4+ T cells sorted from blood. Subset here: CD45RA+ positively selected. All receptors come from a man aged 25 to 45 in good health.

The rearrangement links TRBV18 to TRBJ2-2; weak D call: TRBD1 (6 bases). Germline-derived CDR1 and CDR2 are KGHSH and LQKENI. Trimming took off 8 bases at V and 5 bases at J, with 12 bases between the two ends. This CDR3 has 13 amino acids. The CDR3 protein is CASAERGTGELFF. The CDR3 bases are TGTGCCAGCGCTGAGAGGGGGACCGGGGAGCTGTTTTTT.

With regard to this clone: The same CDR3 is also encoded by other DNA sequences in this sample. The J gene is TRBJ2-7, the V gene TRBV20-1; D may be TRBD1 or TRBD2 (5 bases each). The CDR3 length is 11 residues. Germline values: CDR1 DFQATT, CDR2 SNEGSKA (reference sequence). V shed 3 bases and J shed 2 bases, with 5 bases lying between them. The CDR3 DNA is TGCAGTGCTAGGGGGGCCTACGAGCAGTACTTC. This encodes CSARGAYEQYF.

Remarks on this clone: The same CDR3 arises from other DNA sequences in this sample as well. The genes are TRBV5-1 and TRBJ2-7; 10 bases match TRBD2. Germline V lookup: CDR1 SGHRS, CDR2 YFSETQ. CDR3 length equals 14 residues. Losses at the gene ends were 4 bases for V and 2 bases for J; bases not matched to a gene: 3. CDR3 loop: CASSTTSGTYEQYF. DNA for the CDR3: TGCGCCAGCAGCACTACTAGCGGGACCTACGAGCAGTACTTC. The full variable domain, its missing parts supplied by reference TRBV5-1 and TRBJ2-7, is KAGVTQTPRYLIKTRGQQVTLSCSPISGHRSVSWYQQTPGQGLQFLFEYFSETQRNKGNFPGRFSGRQFSNSRSEMNVSTLELGDSALYLCASSTTSGTYEQYFGPGTRLTVT.

The CDR3 DNA reads TGTGCCAGCGCCTTCCCAGCGGGCCTCTCCTACGAGCAGTACTTC. Its protein product is CASAFPAGLSYEQYF. The J gene is TRBJ2-7, the V gene TRBV28; possibly TRBD2 for D (6 bases). The germline gives CDR1 MDHEN, CDR2 SYDVKM. Trimming left V 8 bases short and J 0 bases short, with 17 bases between. CDR3 length equals 15 residues.

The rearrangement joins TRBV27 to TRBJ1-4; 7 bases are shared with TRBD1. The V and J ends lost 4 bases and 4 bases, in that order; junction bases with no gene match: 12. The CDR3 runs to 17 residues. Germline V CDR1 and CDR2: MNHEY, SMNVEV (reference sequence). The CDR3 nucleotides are TGTGCCAGCAGTTACCGCCCAGGGGGGGCCTATAATGAAAAACTGTTTTTT. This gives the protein CASSYRPGGAYNEKLFF. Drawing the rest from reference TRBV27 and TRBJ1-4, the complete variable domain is EAQVTQNPRYLITVTGKKLTVTCSQNMNHEYMSWYRQDPGLGLRQIYYSMNVEVTDKGDVPEGYKVSRKEKRNFPLILESPSPNQTSLYFCASSYRPGGAYNEKLFFGSGTQLSVL.

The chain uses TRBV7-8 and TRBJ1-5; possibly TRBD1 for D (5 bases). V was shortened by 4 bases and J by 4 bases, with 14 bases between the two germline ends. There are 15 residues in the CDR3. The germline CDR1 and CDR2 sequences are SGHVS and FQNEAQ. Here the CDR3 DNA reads TGTGCCAGCAGCTCCGGGGGGGTGAGGAATCAGCCCCAGCATTTT. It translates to CASSSGGVRNQPQHF.

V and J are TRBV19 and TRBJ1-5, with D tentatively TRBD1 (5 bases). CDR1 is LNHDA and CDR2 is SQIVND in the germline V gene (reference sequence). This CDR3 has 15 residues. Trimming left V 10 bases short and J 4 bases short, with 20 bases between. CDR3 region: CATHRGDKSNQPQHF. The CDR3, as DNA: TGTGCCACTCACCGAGGGGATAAGAGTAATCAGCCCCAGCATTTT.

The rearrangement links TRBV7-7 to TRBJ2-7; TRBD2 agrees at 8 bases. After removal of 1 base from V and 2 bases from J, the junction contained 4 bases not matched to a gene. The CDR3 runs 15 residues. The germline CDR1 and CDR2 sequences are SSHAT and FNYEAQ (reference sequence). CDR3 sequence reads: CASSLGLASPYEQYF. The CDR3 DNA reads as TGTGCCAGCAGCTTAGGACTAGCGTCCCCCTACGAGCAGTACTTC.

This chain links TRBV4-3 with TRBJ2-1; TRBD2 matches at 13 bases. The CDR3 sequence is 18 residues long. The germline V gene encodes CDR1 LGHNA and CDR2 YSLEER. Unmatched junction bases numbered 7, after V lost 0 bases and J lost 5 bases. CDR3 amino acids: CASSQDLGLAGVDNEQFF. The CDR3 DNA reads TGCGCCAGCAGCCAAGATCTAGGACTAGCGGGAGTTGACAATGAGCAGTTCTTC.

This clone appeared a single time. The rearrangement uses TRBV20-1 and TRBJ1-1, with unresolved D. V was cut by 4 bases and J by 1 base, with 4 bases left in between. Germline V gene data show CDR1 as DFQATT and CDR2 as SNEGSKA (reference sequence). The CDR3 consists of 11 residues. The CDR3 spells CSAKQNTEAFF. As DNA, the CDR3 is TGCAGTGCTAAACAGAACACTGAAGCTTTCTTT.

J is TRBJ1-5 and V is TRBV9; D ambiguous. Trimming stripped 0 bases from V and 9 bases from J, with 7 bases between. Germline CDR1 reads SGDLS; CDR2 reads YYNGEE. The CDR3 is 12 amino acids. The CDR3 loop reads CASSVDGRPQHF. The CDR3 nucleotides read TGTGCCAGCAGCGTAGATGGGCGGCCCCAGCATTTT.

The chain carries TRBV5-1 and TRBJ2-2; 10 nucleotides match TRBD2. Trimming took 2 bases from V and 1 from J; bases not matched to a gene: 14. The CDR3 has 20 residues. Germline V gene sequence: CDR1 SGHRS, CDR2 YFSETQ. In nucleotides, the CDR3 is TGCGCCAGCAGCTTACGGGGCCCTGCTACTAGCGGGATGAACACCGGGGAGCTGTTTTTT. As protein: CASSLRGPATSGMNTGELFF.

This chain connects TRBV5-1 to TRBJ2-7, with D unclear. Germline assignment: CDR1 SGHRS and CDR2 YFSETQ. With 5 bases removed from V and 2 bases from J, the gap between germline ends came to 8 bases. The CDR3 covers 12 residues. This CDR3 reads CASRSDAYEQYF. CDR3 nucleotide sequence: TGCGCCAGCAGATCGGATGCCTACGAGCAGTACTTC.

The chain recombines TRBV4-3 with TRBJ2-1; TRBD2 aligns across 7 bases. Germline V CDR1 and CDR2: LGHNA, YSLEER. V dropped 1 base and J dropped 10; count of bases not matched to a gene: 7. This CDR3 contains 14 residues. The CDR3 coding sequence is TGCGCCAGCAGCCAAGTTCCTCTCGGGGGGGAGCAGTTCTTC. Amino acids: CASSQVPLGGEQFF.

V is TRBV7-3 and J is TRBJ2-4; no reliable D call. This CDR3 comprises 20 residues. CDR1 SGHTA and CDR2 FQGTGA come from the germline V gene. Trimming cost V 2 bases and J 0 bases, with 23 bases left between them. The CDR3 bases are TGTGCCAGCAGCTTATCACTACAGCGTAACATCCCACTAGCCAAAAACATTCAGTACTTC. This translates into CASSLSLQRNIPLAKNIQYF. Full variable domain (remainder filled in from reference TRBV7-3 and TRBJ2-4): GAGVSQTPSNKVTEKGKYVELRCDPISGHTALYWYRQSLGQGPEFLIYFQGTGAADDSGLPNDRFFAVRPEGSVSTLKIQRTERGDSAVYLCASSLSLQRNIPLAKNIQYFGAGTRLSVL.

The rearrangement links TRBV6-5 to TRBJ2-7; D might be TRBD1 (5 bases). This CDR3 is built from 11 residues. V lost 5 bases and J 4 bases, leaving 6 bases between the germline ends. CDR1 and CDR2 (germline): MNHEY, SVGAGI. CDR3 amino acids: CASSGQYEQYF. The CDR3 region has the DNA TGTGCCAGCAGTGGACAATACGAGCAGTACTTC.

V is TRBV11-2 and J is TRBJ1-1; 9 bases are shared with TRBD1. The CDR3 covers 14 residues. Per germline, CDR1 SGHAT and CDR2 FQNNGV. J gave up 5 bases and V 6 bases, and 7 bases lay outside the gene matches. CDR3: CASSWDRDWTEAFF. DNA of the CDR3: TGTGCCAGCAGTTGGGACAGGGATTGGACTGAAGCTTTCTTT.

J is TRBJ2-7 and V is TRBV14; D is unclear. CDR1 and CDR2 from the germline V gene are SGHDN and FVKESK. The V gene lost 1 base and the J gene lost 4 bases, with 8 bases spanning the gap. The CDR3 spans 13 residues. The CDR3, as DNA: TGTGCCAGCAGCCAAGTTCTGTCTTACGAGCAGTACTTC. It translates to CASSQVLSYEQYF.

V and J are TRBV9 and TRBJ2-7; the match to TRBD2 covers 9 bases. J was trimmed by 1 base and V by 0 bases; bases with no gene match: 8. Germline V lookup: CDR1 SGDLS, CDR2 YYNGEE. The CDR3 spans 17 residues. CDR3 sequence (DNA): TGTGCCAGCAGCGTAGGTTTGAAGACTAGCGGATCCTACGAGCAGTACTTC. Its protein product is CASSVGLKTSGSYEQYF.

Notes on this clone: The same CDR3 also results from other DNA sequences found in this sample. CDR3 sequence: CASSLPGLNTEAFF. The CDR3 DNA sequence: TGTGCCAGCAGCTTGCCAGGCCTGAACACTGAAGCTTTCTTT. The rearrangement joins TRBV5-4 to TRBJ1-1, with D uncertain. Germline V gives CDR1 SGHNT, CDR2 YYREEE (reference sequence). This CDR3 is built from 14 residues. V was shortened by 1 base and J by 0 bases, with 7 bases between the two germline ends.

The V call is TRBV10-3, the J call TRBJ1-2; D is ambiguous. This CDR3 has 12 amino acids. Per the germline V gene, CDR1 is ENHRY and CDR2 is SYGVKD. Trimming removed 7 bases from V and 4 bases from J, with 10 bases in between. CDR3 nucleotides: TGTGCCATCACGGCAGACCTCTATGGCTACACCTTC. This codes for CAITADLYGYTF.

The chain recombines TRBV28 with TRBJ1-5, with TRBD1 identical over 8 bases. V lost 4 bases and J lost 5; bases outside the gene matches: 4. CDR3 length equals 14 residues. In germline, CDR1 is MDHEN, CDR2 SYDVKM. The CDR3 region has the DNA TGTGCCAGCAGTTCACAGGGGGGTCATCAGCCCCAGCATTTT. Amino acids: CASSSQGGHQPQHF.

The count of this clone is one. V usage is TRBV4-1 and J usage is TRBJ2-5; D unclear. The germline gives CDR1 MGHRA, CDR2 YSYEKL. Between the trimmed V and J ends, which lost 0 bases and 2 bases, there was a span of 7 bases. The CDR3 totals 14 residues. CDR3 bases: TGCGCCAGCAGCCAAGATTACGGGCAAGAGACCCAGTACTTC. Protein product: CASSQDYGQETQYF.

CDR3 region: CASSLGILNEQFF. In DNA, the CDR3 is TGCGCCAGCAGCTTGGGGATTCTAAATGAGCAGTTCTTC. The chain employs TRBV5-1 and TRBJ2-1, with D hard to call. V was pared by 0 bases and J by 7 bases, with 8 bases between. This CDR3 comprises 13 residues. CDR1 is SGHRS, CDR2 YFSETQ, per germline. The full variable domain, rest sourced from reference TRBV5-1 and TRBJ2-1, is KAGVTQTPRYLIKTRGQQVTLSCSPISGHRSVSWYQQTPGQGLQFLFEYFSETQRNKGNFPGRFSGRQFSNSRSEMNVSTLELGDSALYLCASSLGILNEQFFGPGTRLTVL.

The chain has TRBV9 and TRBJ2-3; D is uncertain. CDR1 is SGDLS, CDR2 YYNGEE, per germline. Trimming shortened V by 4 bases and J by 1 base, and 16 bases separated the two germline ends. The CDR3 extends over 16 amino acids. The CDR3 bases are TGTGCCAGCAGCCCTCGACCCGGCCTAGGCACAGATACGCAGTATTTT. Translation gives CASSPRPGLGTDTQYF.

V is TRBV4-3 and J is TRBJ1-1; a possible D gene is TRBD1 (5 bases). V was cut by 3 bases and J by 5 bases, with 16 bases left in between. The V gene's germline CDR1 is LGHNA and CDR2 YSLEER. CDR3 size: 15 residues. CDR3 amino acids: CASSQIRGSRTEAFF. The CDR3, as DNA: TGCGCCAGCAGCCAGATACGGGGGTCAAGGACTGAAGCTTTCTTT.

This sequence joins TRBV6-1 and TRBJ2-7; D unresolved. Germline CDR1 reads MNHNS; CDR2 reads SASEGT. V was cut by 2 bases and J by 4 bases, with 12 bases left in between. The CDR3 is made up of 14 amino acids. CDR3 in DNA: TGTGCCAGCAGTGAACTTGTAAGCCAGTACGAGCAGTACTTC. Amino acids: CASSELVSQYEQYF.

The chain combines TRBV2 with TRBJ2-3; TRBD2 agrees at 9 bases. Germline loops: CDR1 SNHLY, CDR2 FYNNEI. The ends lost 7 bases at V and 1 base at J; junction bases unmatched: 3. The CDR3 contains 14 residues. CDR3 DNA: TGTGCCAGCACAGCGGGAGGACGCACAGATACGCAGTATTTT. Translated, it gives CASTAGGRTDTQYF.

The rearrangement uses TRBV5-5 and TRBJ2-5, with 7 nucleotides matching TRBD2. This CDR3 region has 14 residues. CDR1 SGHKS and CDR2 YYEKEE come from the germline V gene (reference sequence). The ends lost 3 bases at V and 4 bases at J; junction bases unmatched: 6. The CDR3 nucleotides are TGTGCCAGCAGCTCACTAGCGTTGGGAGAGACCCAGTACTTC. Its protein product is CASSSLALGETQYF.

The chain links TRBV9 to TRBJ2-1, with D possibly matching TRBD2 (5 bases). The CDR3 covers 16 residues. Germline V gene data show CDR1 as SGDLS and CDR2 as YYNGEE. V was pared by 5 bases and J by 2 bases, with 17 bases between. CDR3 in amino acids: CASSFMSSRTYNEQFF. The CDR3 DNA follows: TGTGCCAGCAGTTTCATGTCTAGCCGAACCTACAATGAGCAGTTCTTC. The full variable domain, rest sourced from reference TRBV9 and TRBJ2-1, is DSGVTQTPKHLITATGQRVTLRCSPRSGDLSVYWYQQSLDQGLQFLIQYYNGEERAKGNILERFSAQQFPDLHSELNLSSLELGDSALYFCASSFMSSRTYNEQFFGPGTRLTVL.

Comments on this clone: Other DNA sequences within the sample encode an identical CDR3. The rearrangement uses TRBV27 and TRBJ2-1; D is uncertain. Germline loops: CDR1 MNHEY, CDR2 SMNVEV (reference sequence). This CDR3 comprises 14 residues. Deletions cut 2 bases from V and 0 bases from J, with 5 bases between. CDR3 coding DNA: TGTGCCAGCAGTTTAAAGGGCTCCTACAATGAGCAGTTCTTC. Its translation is CASSLKGSYNEQFF.